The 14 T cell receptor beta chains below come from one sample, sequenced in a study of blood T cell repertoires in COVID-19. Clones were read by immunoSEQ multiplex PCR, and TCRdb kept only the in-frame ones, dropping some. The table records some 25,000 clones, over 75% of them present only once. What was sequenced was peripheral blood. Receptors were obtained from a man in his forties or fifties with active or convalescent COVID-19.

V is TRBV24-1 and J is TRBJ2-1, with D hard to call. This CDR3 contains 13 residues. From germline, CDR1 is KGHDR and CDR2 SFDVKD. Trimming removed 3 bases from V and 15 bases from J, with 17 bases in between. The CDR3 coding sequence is TGTGCCACCAGTGATCCCATGGGCGTCGTTCCGTTCTTC. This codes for CATSDPMGVVPFF.

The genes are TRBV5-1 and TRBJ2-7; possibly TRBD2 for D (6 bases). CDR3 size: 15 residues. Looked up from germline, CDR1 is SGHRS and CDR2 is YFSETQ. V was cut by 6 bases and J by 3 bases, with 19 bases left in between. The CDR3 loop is CASNDLTAGSYEQYF. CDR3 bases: TGCGCCAGCAACGACCTAACGGCCGGGAGCTACGAGCAGTACTTC.

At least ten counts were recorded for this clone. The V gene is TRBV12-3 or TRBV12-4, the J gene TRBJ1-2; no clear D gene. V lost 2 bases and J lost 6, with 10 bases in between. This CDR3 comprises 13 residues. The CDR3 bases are TGTGCCAGCAGTTTACTCCCCGGGAATGGCTACACCTTC. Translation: CASSLLPGNGYTF.

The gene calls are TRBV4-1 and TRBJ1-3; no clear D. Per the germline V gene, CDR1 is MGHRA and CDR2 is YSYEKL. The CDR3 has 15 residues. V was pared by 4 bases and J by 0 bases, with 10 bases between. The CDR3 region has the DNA TGCGCCAGCAGCCGTGGTTCGAGCTCTGGAAACACCATATATTTT. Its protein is CASSRGSSSGNTIYF.

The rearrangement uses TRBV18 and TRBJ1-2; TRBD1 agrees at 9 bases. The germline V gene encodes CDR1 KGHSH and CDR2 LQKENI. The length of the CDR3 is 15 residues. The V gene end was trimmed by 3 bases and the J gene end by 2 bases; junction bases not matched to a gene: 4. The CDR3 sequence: CASSPWDRANYGYTF. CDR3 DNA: TGTGCCAGCTCACCGTGGGACAGGGCAAACTATGGCTACACCTTC.

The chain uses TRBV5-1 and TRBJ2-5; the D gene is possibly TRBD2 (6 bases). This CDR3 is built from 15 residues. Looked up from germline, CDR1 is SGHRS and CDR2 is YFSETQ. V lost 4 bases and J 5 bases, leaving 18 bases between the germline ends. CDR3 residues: CASSNGTARGETQYF. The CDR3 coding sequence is TGCGCCAGCAGCAACGGGACTGCCCGGGGGGAGACCCAGTACTTC. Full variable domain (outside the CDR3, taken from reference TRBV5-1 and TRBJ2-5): KAGVTQTPRYLIKTRGQQVTLSCSPISGHRSVSWYQQTPGQGLQFLFEYFSETQRNKGNFPGRFSGRQFSNSRSEMNVSTLELGDSALYLCASSNGTARGETQYFGPGTRLLVL.

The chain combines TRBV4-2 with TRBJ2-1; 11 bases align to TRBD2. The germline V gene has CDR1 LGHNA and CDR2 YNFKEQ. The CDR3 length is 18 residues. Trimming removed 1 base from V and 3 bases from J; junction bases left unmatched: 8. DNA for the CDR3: TGTGCCAGCAGCCAAGGGGCTTTAGCGGGGGGGTACTACAATGAGCAGTTCTTC. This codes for CASSQGALAGGYYNEQFF.

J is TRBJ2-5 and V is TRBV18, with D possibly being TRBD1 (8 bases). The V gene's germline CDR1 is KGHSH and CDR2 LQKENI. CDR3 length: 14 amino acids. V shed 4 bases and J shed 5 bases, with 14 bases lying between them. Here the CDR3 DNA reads TGTGCCAGCTCACAACAGGGGGGGTCGGAGACCCAGTACTTC. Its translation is CASSQQGGSETQYF. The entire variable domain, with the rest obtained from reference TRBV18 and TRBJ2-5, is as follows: NAGVMQNPRHLVRRRGQEARLRCSPMKGHSHVYWYRQLPEEGLKFMVYLQKENIIDESGMPKERFSAEFPKEGPSILRIQQVVRGDSAAYFCASSQQGGSETQYFGPGTRLLVL.

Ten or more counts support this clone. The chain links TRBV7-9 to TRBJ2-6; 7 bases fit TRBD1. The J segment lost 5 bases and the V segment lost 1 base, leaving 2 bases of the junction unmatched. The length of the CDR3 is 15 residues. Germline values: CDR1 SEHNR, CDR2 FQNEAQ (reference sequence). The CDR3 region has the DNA TGTGCCAGCAGCTTAGACAGGGGTAGGGCCAACGTCCTGACTTTC. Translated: CASSLDRGRANVLTF. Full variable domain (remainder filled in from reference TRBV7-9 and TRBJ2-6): DTGVSQNPRHKITKRGQNVTFRCDPISEHNRLYWYRQTLGQGPEFLTYFQNEAQLEKSRLLSDRFSAERPKGSFSTLEIQRTEQGDSAMYLCASSLDRGRANVLTFGAGSRLTVL.

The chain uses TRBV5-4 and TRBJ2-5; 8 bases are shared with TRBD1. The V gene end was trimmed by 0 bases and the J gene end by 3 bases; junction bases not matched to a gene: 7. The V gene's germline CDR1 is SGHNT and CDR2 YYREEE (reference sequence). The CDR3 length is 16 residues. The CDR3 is CASSLAGDRREETQYF. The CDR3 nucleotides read TGTGCCAGCAGCTTGGCAGGGGACAGGCGGGAAGAGACCCAGTACTTC.

The CDR3 region has the DNA TGCAGTGCTAGTTATCGGGGAGGACATGAGCAGTTCTTC. Its translation: CSASYRGGHEQFF. The chain links TRBV20-1 to TRBJ2-1; possible D gene TRBD2, 6 bases. From germline, CDR1 is DFQATT and CDR2 SNEGSKA (reference sequence). V lost 3 bases to trimming and J lost 8 bases, with 14 bases between them. CDR3 length: 13 residues.

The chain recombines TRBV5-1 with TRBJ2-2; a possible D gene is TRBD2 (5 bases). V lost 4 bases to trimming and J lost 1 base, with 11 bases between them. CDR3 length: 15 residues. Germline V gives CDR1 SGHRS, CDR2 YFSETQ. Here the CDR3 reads CASSHRSGNTGELFF. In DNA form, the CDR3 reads TGCGCCAGCAGCCATCGAAGCGGGAACACCGGGGAGCTGTTTTTT. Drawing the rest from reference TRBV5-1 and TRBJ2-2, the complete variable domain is KAGVTQTPRYLIKTRGQQVTLSCSPISGHRSVSWYQQTPGQGLQFLFEYFSETQRNKGNFPGRFSGRQFSNSRSEMNVSTLELGDSALYLCASSHRSGNTGELFFGEGSRLTVL.

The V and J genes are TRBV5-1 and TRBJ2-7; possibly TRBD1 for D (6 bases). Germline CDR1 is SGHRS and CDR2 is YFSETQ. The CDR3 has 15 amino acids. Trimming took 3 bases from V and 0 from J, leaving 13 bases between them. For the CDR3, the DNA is TGCGCCAGCAGCTCCGTGGCAGGGGCCTCCTACGAGCAGTACTTC. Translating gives CASSSVAGASYEQYF.

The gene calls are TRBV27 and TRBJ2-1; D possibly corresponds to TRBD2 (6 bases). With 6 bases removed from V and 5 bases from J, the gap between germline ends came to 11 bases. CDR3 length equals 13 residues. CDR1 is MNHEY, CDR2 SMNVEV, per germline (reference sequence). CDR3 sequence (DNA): TGTGCCAGCAGACGCTGGACTAACAATGAGCAGTTCTTC. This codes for CASRRWTNNEQFF.